The clone carrying this TCR beta chain was counted only a few times. These data belong to a study of blood T cell repertoires in COVID-19. Across the study: Spain, Italy and the United States supplied samples that represented acute and convalescent COVID-19. T cells, B-cell-depleted T cells, or PBMCs provided the cDNA or gDNA that served as material.

Seattle enrolled patients during active infection and tracked them longitudinally. The CDR3 is 16 amino acids. With 1 base removed from V and 2 bases from J, the gap between germline ends came to 12 bases. Germline CDR1 and CDR2: MNHNS and SASEGT. Method: immunoSEQ multiplex PCR; TCRdb's copy keeps in-frame clones and lacks some. The sample holds around 160,000 clones; around nine tenths are singletons and the top ten take 10%. The sample comprised peripheral blood. This clonotype was sampled from a woman in her 70s with COVID-19, enrolled during active disease. The chain joins TRBV6-1 to TRBJ1-5; D is possibly TRBD1 (5 bases). The CDR3 loop reads CASSEGDWGGNQPQHF. The DNA for the CDR3 is TGTGCCAGCAGTGAAGGCGATTGGGGGGGCAATCAGCCCCAGCATTTT.